This T cell receptor beta chain stems from a study of neoadjuvant anti-PD-1 for oral cavity cancer (dated by TCRdb to about 2021). Background on the whole study: Before curative-intent surgical resection, most patients were given three to four biweekly doses of nivolumab at 3 mg/kg. Under RECIST 1.1, patients with complete response, partial response or stable disease were classed as responders, and patients with progression were classed as non-responders. The parent correlative cohort included 11 to 13 patients, with an approximately 35% response rate. Patients who did not progress were given a fourth nivolumab dose at about day 43 and had definitive surgical resection on days 50-56. Findings and caveats that apply to the study as a whole: Higher pretreatment blood Treg/Th17 ratios correlated with higher pretreatment blood TCRbeta clonality and lower post-treatment tumor TCRbeta clonality. Greater tumor shrinkage was correlated with larger post-treatment sizes of preexisting intratumoral clones, suggesting that expansion of preexisting clones contributed to response. TCR analyses included only a few patients per response group, and the authors called for larger cohorts for validation.

The CDR3 measures 15 amino acids from cysteine to phenylalanine. Left in the record is the CDR3 DNA by itself, 45 bases read in frame from the first base. Trimming accounts for 4 bases at V and 5 bases at J, while the number of junction bases matched to no gene is 7. Sequences MGHRA (CDR1) and YSYEKL (CDR2) are obtained from the germline V gene. Survey sequencing of tumors used two replicates per sample, and the tumor libraries mostly started from approximately 4.8 ug of input genomic DNA. The immunoSEQ hsTCRbeta kit was used to prepare TCRbeta libraries according to the manufacturer's instructions. Sequencing of the completed libraries took place using an Illumina NovaSeq 6000 S4 flow cell after they had been pooled to about 3 nM. From the authors' description of their analysis: The immunoSEQ Analyzer handled quality control and preprocessing of the raw data. The analysis was limited to productive rearrangements, and each clonotype was defined by a unique CDR3 amino acid sequence. Repertoire clonality was estimated as the Gini-Simpson index, which was computed with the R package tcR. Student's t test was used to compare Gini indices, while Pearson correlation assessed associations with tumor size change. This is the immuneACCESS table as TCRdb keeps it, with only in-frame sequences that have V and J called. A part of the clones is gone; compared with another copy, unresolved V genes explain less than half, and the rest is unexplained. Clone size and V and J calls were adopted from that table, with D and trimming inferred from the DNA. A total of tens of thousands of clones appear in this sample, roughly 35% of them only once. The ten biggest clones cover more than 15% of the sample.

The time point label, read with the paper, signifies: after neoadjuvant nivolumab, at surgical resection. Patients had been newly diagnosed with stage II-IVA oral cavity squamous cell carcinoma, and no prior systemic or radiation treatment had been given to the patients. Everyone in the cohort had locally advanced, HPV-negative oral cavity squamous cell carcinoma. The samples were drawn from a longitudinal correlative study tied to a single-arm phase II trial testing neoadjuvant nivolumab in oral cavity squamous cell carcinoma. Genomic DNA-based TCRbeta sequencing was performed on subject-matched pre- and post-treatment PBMCs and tumors from three responders and three non-responders. For tumor tissue, genomic DNA extraction relied on the Maxwell RSC DNA from Tissue kit. This clone has only a few counts. This receptor's antigen is unknown. Base-call qualities are not available, and no considerably larger clone is one nucleotide away.

Sequenced material: tumor tissue, taken after nivolumab (anti-PD-1) treatment. This TCR was sampled from a person aged 35 to 85 with oral cavity squamous cell carcinoma. The V and J genes are TRBV4-1 and TRBJ1-5, and TRBD1 matches 8 of the central bases. The DNA reads TGCGCCAGCAGCCCACGCAGGGGGCAGGATCAGCCCCAGCATTTT. It translates to CASSPRRGQDQPQHF.